This is a list of T cell receptor beta chains from one sample in a study of human thymus T cells. The method was immunoSEQ multiplex PCR; TCRdb's version includes in-frame clones alone and lacks a portion of them. The table records tens of thousands of clones, 95% of them present only once. The specimen sequenced was thymus tissue. These receptors were obtained from a girl less than two years old with a congenital heart defect but otherwise immunologically healthy. Both conserved end residues are part of each CDR3. The order of the fields is D gene, clone size, V gene, J gene, CDR3 protein, CDR3 DNA. The D gene is left open where the match is weak. The size field is filled for only some rows; it gives once, few, many or a size class.

D gene: TRBD1
clone size: NA
V gene: TRBV10-3
J gene: TRBJ1-4
CDR3 protein: CAIRDDRDRGKLFF
CDR3 DNA: TGTGCCATCAGGGACGACAGGGATAGGGGAAAACTGTTTTTT

D gene: NA
clone size: NA
V gene: TRBV6-1
J gene: TRBJ1-2
CDR3 protein: CASSDFGGEANYGYTF
CDR3 DNA: TGTGCCAGCAGTGATTTTGGCGGGGAAGCTAACTATGGCTACACCTTC

D gene: TRBD2
clone size: NA
V gene: TRBV7-2
J gene: TRBJ2-2
CDR3 protein: CASSLGPSGSSGELFF
CDR3 DNA: TGTGCCAGCAGCTTAGGTCCTAGCGGGAGTTCCGGGGAGCTGTTTTTT

D gene: NA
clone size: NA
V gene: TRBV11-2
J gene: TRBJ1-3
CDR3 protein: CASSWGTVGNTIYF
CDR3 DNA: TGTGCCAGCAGCTGGGGAACAGTTGGAAACACCATATATTTT

D gene: TRBD1
clone size: NA
V gene: TRBV25-1
J gene: TRBJ1-4
CDR3 protein: CASGRRDRDNEKLFF
CDR3 DNA: TGTGCCAGCGGCAGACGCGACAGGGATAATGAAAAACTGTTTTTT

D gene: NA
clone size: NA
V gene: TRBV20-1
J gene: TRBJ1-1
CDR3 protein: CSAKANTEAFF
CDR3 DNA: TGCAGTGCTAAGGCTAACACTGAAGCTTTCTTT

D gene: TRBD2
clone size: NA
V gene: TRBV9
J gene: TRBJ2-2
CDR3 protein: CASSVPPTSSHTGELFF
CDR3 DNA: TGTGCCAGCAGCGTCCCTCCGACTAGCAGCCACACCGGGGAGCTGTTTTTT

D gene: TRBD1
clone size: NA
V gene: TRBV4-1
J gene: TRBJ2-1
CDR3 protein: CASSQDPGTGAYNEQFF
CDR3 DNA: TGCGCCAGCAGCCAAGATCCCGGGACAGGGGCCTACAATGAGCAGTTCTTC

D gene: TRBD1
clone size: NA
V gene: TRBV7-9
J gene: TRBJ2-5
CDR3 protein: CASSFDRGQETQYF
CDR3 DNA: TGTGCCAGCAGCTTCGACAGGGGTCAAGAGACCCAGTACTTC

D gene: NA
clone size: NA
V gene: TRBV6-1
J gene: TRBJ1-6
CDR3 protein: CASRPRIKALHF
CDR3 DNA: TGTGCCAGCAGGCCCAGGATCAAGGCCCTCCACTTT

D gene: TRBD1
clone size: NA
V gene: TRBV7-2
J gene: TRBJ2-7
CDR3 protein: CASSPQGAVEQYF
CDR3 DNA: TGTGCCAGCAGCCCACAGGGGGCGGTCGAGCAGTACTTC

D gene: TRBD1
clone size: NA
V gene: TRBV14
J gene: TRBJ2-7
CDR3 protein: CASSQFQAGGREQYF
CDR3 DNA: TGTGCCAGCAGCCAATTTCAGGCAGGGGGCCGGGAGCAGTACTTC

D gene: NA
clone size: NA
V gene: TRBV11-3
J gene: TRBJ1-1
CDR3 protein: CASSLNEQNTEAFF
CDR3 DNA: TGTGCCAGCAGCTTGAACGAACAGAACACTGAAGCTTTCTTT

D gene: NA
clone size: NA
V gene: TRBV9
J gene: TRBJ2-7
CDR3 protein: CASSPREGEWYEQYF
CDR3 DNA: TGTGCCAGCAGCCCTAGGGAGGGGGAGTGGTACGAGCAGTACTTC

D gene: NA
clone size: NA
V gene: TRBV10-1
J gene: TRBJ2-7
CDR3 protein: CASSESPWGLENYEQYF
CDR3 DNA: TGCGCCAGCAGTGAGTCGCCCTGGGGTCTCGAGAACTACGAGCAGTACTTC

D gene: TRBD2
clone size: NA
V gene: TRBV9
J gene: TRBJ2-7
CDR3 protein: CASSVLAGDYEQYF
CDR3 DNA: TGTGCCAGCAGCGTATTAGCGGGAGATTACGAGCAGTACTTC

D gene: NA
clone size: NA
V gene: TRBV19
J gene: TRBJ1-5
CDR3 protein: CALQPQHF
CDR3 DNA: TGCGCCCTTCAGCCCCAGCATTTT

D gene: TRBD1
clone size: NA
V gene: TRBV28
J gene: TRBJ1-4
CDR3 protein: CASSYDRGPKLFF
CDR3 DNA: TGTGCCAGCAGTTATGACAGGGGCCCCAAACTGTTTTTT

D gene: NA
clone size: NA
V gene: TRBV6-1
J gene: TRBJ1-1
CDR3 protein: CASGETVNTEAFF
CDR3 DNA: TGTGCCAGCGGCGAGACGGTGAACACTGAAGCTTTCTTT

D gene: TRBD2
clone size: NA
V gene: TRBV2
J gene: TRBJ2-1
CDR3 protein: CASRDPGLAIRSSYNEQFF
CDR3 DNA: TGTGCCAGCAGGGATCCGGGACTAGCGATAAGAAGCTCCTACAATGAGCAGTTCTTC

D gene: NA
clone size: NA
V gene: TRBV11-2
J gene: TRBJ1-1
CDR3 protein: CASTELNTEAFF
CDR3 DNA: TGTGCCAGCACCGAGTTAAACACTGAAGCTTTCTTT

D gene: NA
clone size: NA
V gene: TRBV19
J gene: TRBJ1-5
CDR3 protein: CASSSRVSGKVSPQHF
CDR3 DNA: TGTGCCAGTAGTTCCAGGGTGTCCGGGAAGGTGTCGCCCCAGCATTTT

D gene: TRBD2
clone size: NA
V gene: TRBV19
J gene: TRBJ2-2
CDR3 protein: CASSGRAGTGELFF
CDR3 DNA: TGTGCCAGTAGCGGGAGGGCAGGCACCGGGGAGCTGTTTTTT

D gene: NA
clone size: NA
V gene: TRBV4-1
J gene: TRBJ2-7
CDR3 protein: CASSQEGGPPWVYYEQYF
CDR3 DNA: TGCGCCAGCAGCCAAGAAGGAGGCCCACCTTGGGTATACTACGAGCAGTACTTC

D gene: NA
clone size: NA
V gene: TRBV13
J gene: TRBJ2-1
CDR3 protein: CASSPPVPLVGEQFF
CDR3 DNA: TGTGCCAGCAGCCCCCCCGTACCACTAGTAGGTGAGCAGTTCTTC

D gene: NA
clone size: NA
V gene: TRBV5-1
J gene: TRBJ2-7
CDR3 protein: CASSPRTPYSYEQYF
CDR3 DNA: TGCGCCAGCAGCCCCCGGACCCCATATTCCTACGAGCAGTACTTC

D gene: NA
clone size: NA
V gene: TRBV20-1
J gene: TRBJ2-7
CDR3 protein: CSARGPYEQYF
CDR3 DNA: TGCAGTGCTAGAGGCCCCTACGAGCAGTACTTC

D gene: TRBD2
clone size: once
V gene: TRBV11-2
J gene: TRBJ2-7
CDR3 protein: CASSWGGRASRQYF
CDR3 DNA: TGTGCCAGCAGTTGGGGCGGGAGGGCCTCACGGCAGTACTTC

D gene: NA
clone size: once
V gene: TRBV27
J gene: TRBJ1-5
CDR3 protein: CASSLLGSGGSLRQPQHF
CDR3 DNA: TGTGCCAGCAGTTTATTAGGGTCGGGAGGGTCTCTTAGGCAGCCCCAGCATTTT

D gene: TRBD1
clone size: NA
V gene: TRBV7-3
J gene: TRBJ2-2
CDR3 protein: CASSLTGPDRVGELFF
CDR3 DNA: TGTGCCAGCAGCTTAACGGGCCCCGACAGGGTAGGGGAGCTGTTTTTT

D gene: NA
clone size: NA
V gene: TRBV30
J gene: TRBJ2-1
CDR3 protein: CAWSVRGLYNEQFF
CDR3 DNA: TGTGCCTGGAGTGTACGGGGACTCTACAATGAGCAGTTCTTC

D gene: TRBD2
clone size: NA
V gene: TRBV7-2
J gene: TRBJ2-7
CDR3 protein: CASRGASGRDYEQYF
CDR3 DNA: TGTGCCAGCAGGGGGGCTAGCGGGAGGGACTACGAGCAGTACTTC

D gene: NA
clone size: NA
V gene: TRBV9
J gene: TRBJ2-3
CDR3 protein: CASSVERQATDTQYF
CDR3 DNA: TGTGCCAGCAGCGTAGAGCGTCAGGCCACAGATACGCAGTATTTT

D gene: TRBD2
clone size: NA
V gene: TRBV7-9
J gene: TRBJ2-1
CDR3 protein: CASSSGGRSIGEQFF
CDR3 DNA: TGTGCCAGCAGCTCGGGGGGGCGCTCAATCGGAGAGCAGTTCTTC

D gene: NA
clone size: NA
V gene: TRBV4-3
J gene: TRBJ1-1
CDR3 protein: CASSHIGTHLTNTEAFF
CDR3 DNA: TGCGCCAGCAGCCATATCGGGACACACCTAACGAACACTGAAGCTTTCTTT

D gene: TRBD1
clone size: NA
V gene: TRBV27
J gene: TRBJ1-1
CDR3 protein: CASSTPHRGRNTEAFF
CDR3 DNA: TGTGCCAGCAGTACCCCCCACAGGGGGCGGAACACTGAAGCTTTCTTT

D gene: TRBD1
clone size: NA
V gene: TRBV15
J gene: TRBJ1-2
CDR3 protein: CATSQTTGVDYGYTF
CDR3 DNA: TGTGCCACCAGCCAGACGACAGGGGTGGACTATGGCTACACCTTC

D gene: TRBD2
clone size: NA
V gene: TRBV9
J gene: TRBJ2-1
CDR3 protein: CASSVGELAGDNEQFF
CDR3 DNA: TGTGCCAGCAGCGTAGGAGAACTAGCGGGAGACAATGAGCAGTTCTTC

D gene: NA
clone size: NA
V gene: TRBV5-1
J gene: TRBJ2-3
CDR3 protein: CASSLGWVGPPSTDTQYF
CDR3 DNA: TGCGCCAGCAGCTTGGGGTGGGTCGGCCCTCCTAGCACAGATACGCAGTATTTT

D gene: NA
clone size: once
V gene: TRBV29-1
J gene: TRBJ1-3
CDR3 protein: CSVGEFSGNTIYF
CDR3 DNA: TGCAGCGTTGGCGAGTTCTCTGGAAACACCATATATTTT

D gene: TRBD1
clone size: NA
V gene: TRBV5-4
J gene: TRBJ1-4
CDR3 protein: CASSLTPGGRGEKLFF
CDR3 DNA: TGTGCCAGCAGCTTGACCCCAGGGGGGAGAGGAGAAAAACTGTTTTTT

D gene: NA
clone size: NA
V gene: TRBV5-1
J gene: TRBJ2-1
CDR3 protein: CASSLPVSRTDNEQFF
CDR3 DNA: TGCGCCAGCAGCCTCCCAGTCTCCCGAACGGACAATGAGCAGTTCTTC

D gene: NA
clone size: NA
V gene: TRBV5-1
J gene: TRBJ2-7
CDR3 protein: CASSSHADPSAADSYEQYF
CDR3 DNA: TGCGCCAGCAGCTCCCATGCTGATCCCTCAGCAGCCGACTCCTACGAGCAGTACTTC

D gene: NA
clone size: NA
V gene: TRBV5-1
J gene: TRBJ2-5
CDR3 protein: CASSFPRPQETQYF
CDR3 DNA: TGCGCCAGCAGCTTCCCCAGGCCTCAAGAGACCCAGTACTTC

D gene: NA
clone size: NA
V gene: TRBV4-1
J gene: TRBJ2-5
CDR3 protein: CASRGLQETQYF
CDR3 DNA: TGCGCCAGCAGGGGACTTCAAGAGACCCAGTACTTC

D gene: NA
clone size: once
V gene: TRBV18
J gene: TRBJ1-2
CDR3 protein: CASSPPGQGPGYTF
CDR3 DNA: TGTGCCAGCTCACCACCGGGGCAGGGGCCTGGCTACACCTTC

D gene: NA
clone size: NA
V gene: TRBV12-5
J gene: TRBJ2-1
CDR3 protein: CASGSTPTYNEQFF
CDR3 DNA: TGTGCTAGTGGCTCGACCCCAACCTACAATGAGCAGTTCTTC

D gene: NA
clone size: NA
V gene: TRBV28
J gene: TRBJ2-7
CDR3 protein: CASSPVRGSYEQYF
CDR3 DNA: TGTGCCAGCAGCCCGGTTAGGGGGTCCTACGAGCAGTACTTC

D gene: TRBD2
clone size: NA
V gene: TRBV6-5
J gene: TRBJ2-1
CDR3 protein: CASRELAGVLNEQFF
CDR3 DNA: TGTGCCAGCAGAGAACTAGCGGGAGTTTTAAATGAGCAGTTCTTC

D gene: TRBD1
clone size: NA
V gene: TRBV2
J gene: TRBJ1-2
CDR3 protein: CASSETGGYGYTF
CDR3 DNA: TGTGCCAGCAGTGAGACAGGGGGCTATGGCTACACCTTC

D gene: TRBD2
clone size: NA
V gene: TRBV6-1
J gene: TRBJ2-1
CDR3 protein: CASSASLHRAGSSYNEQFF
CDR3 DNA: TGTGCCAGCAGTGCCTCGCTACACCGAGCGGGAAGCTCCTACAATGAGCAGTTCTTC

D gene: NA
clone size: NA
V gene: TRBV6-5
J gene: TRBJ1-4
CDR3 protein: CASSLAAQLFF
CDR3 DNA: TGTGCCAGCAGTTTGGCGGCTCAACTGTTTTTT

D gene: NA
clone size: NA
V gene: TRBV12-5
J gene: TRBJ1-2
CDR3 protein: CASGPGLNYGYTF
CDR3 DNA: TGTGCTAGTGGCCCTGGCCTCAACTATGGCTACACCTTC

D gene: TRBD1
clone size: NA
V gene: TRBV5-5
J gene: TRBJ1-4
CDR3 protein: CASSSQGDSTNEKLFF
CDR3 DNA: TGTGCCAGCAGCTCACAGGGGGATTCAACTAATGAAAAACTGTTTTTT

D gene: TRBD1
clone size: NA
V gene: TRBV6-1
J gene: TRBJ2-4
CDR3 protein: CASSPRGRSKNIQYF
CDR3 DNA: TGTGCCAGCAGCCCCAGGGGGCGGTCCAAAAACATTCAGTACTTC